One T cell receptor (beta chain) is described in this entry. The data originate from a study of blood T cell repertoires in COVID-19. Across the whole study: Acute-phase and convalescent COVID-19 samples originated in the United States, Italy and Spain. The cDNA or gDNA used as material had been derived from T cells, B-cell-depleted T cells, or PBMCs.

V lost 2 bases and J lost 4; bases outside the gene matches: 6. The length of the CDR3 is 15 residues. Germline V lookup: CDR1 SGHDT, CDR2 YYEEEE. In the original analysis: The authors estimated nucleated cell counts from reference gene primer amplification. Only in-frame clones appear in the TCRdb table, and some are missing; sequencing was by immunoSEQ multiplex PCR. That table furnishes V, J and clone size, whereas the DNA furnished D and trimming. Of under 200,000 clones listed, about four fifths are singletons. The rearrangement uses TRBV5-6 and TRBJ2-7; the match to TRBD1 covers 10 bases. Sample: peripheral blood. This TCR derives from a man aged 18 to 35 with active or convalescent COVID-19. CDR3: CASSFGTGELYEQYF. The CDR3 bases are TGTGCCAGCAGCTTCGGGACAGGGGAACTTTACGAGCAGTACTTC.